This entry lists 14 T cell receptor beta chains sequenced from one sample in a study of blood T cell repertoires in COVID-19. The table came from immunoSEQ multiplex PCR; TCRdb's copy has only in-frame clones and leaves some out. The sample shows approximately 330,000 clones, roughly 87% of them seen only once. The sample taken for sequencing was peripheral blood. Source of these receptors: a man younger than 45 with COVID-19, enrolled during active disease.

In regard to this clone: Within the sample, other DNA sequences also encode this same CDR3. The chain carries TRBV6-5 and TRBJ2-7, with 10 bases identical to TRBD1. Germline loops: CDR1 MNHEY, CDR2 SVGAGI. The CDR3 consists of 14 residues. With 2 bases clipped from V and 3 bases from J, the junction kept 1 base outside the gene matches. Here the CDR3 reads CASSYRDRGYEQYF. The CDR3 DNA follows: TGTGCCAGCAGTTACCGGGACAGGGGCTACGAGCAGTACTTC.

The rearrangement joins TRBV5-4 to TRBJ2-1; 11 bases map to TRBD2. Per germline, CDR1 SGHNT and CDR2 YYREEE (reference sequence). V dropped 1 base and J dropped 6; count of bases not matched to a gene: 3. CDR3 size: 15 residues. The CDR3 region has the DNA TGTGCCAGCAGCTTGTGGACTAGCGGGCCCAATGAGCAGTTCTTC. Its protein product is CASSLWTSGPNEQFF.

On this clone: Other DNA sequences in this sample translate to the same CDR3. The chain joins TRBV5-1 to TRBJ2-7; D might be TRBD1 (6 bases). Trimming took 4 bases from V and 0 from J, leaving 8 bases between them. CDR1 and CDR2 (germline): SGHRS, YFSETQ. This CDR3 has 13 amino acids. CDR3 DNA sequence: TGCGCCAGCAGCCGGGACACCTCCTACGAGCAGTACTTC. Amino acids: CASSRDTSYEQYF.

The sample holds one count of this clone. The V and J genes are TRBV19 and TRBJ2-5; 11 bases fit TRBD2. After removal of 1 base from V and 2 bases from J, the junction contained 0 bases not matched to a gene. Germline V gene lookup returns CDR1 LNHDA and CDR2 SQIVND (reference sequence). This CDR3 contains 15 residues. This chain's CDR3 is CASSIGLAGQETQYF. The CDR3 bases are TGTGCCAGTAGTATAGGACTAGCGGGGCAAGAGACCCAGTACTTC.

The chain has TRBV7-9 and TRBJ2-7; 9 bases fit TRBD1. The ends lost 2 bases at V and 2 bases at J; junction bases unmatched: 4. CDR1 and CDR2 (germline): SEHNR, FQNEAQ (reference sequence). The CDR3 has 15 amino acids. CDR3 residues: CASSLKGQGAYEQYF. The DNA of the CDR3 is TGTGCCAGCAGCTTAAAGGGACAGGGTGCCTACGAGCAGTACTTC.

This clone was seen only a few times. The chain links TRBV6-1 to TRBJ2-7; maybe TRBD1 (5 bases). Germline lookup yields CDR1 MNHNS and CDR2 SASEGT. The CDR3 runs to 13 residues. Trimming removed 3 bases from V and 6 bases from J, with 12 bases in between. The CDR3: CASSDPTVPEQYF. CDR3 nucleotide sequence: TGTGCCAGCAGTGACCCGACAGTTCCCGAGCAGTACTTC.

J is TRBJ2-5 and V is TRBV2, with 10 positions matching TRBD2. The germline V gene encodes CDR1 SNHLY and CDR2 FYNNEI. V was pared by 6 bases and J by 5 bases, with 9 bases of the junction left unmatched. There are 15 residues in the CDR3. The CDR3 DNA follows: TGTGCCAGCAGCGTGGAAGCGGGGGGGTGGGAGACCCAGTACTTC. This gives the protein CASSVEAGGWETQYF. Together with reference TRBV2 and TRBJ2-5, the CDR3 gives the full variable domain: EPEVTQTPSHQVTQMGQEVILRCVPISNHLYFYWYRQILGQKVEFLVSFYNNEISEKSEIFDDQFSVERPDGSNFTLKIRSTKLEDSAMYFCASSVEAGGWETQYFGPGTRLLVL.

This clone was found once. V and J are TRBV7-2 and TRBJ2-1; 11 bases align to TRBD2. The germline V gene has CDR1 SGHTA and CDR2 FQGNSA. V trimming: 2 bases; J trimming: 9 bases; junction bases outside the gene matches: 6. The CDR3 is 15 residues long. The CDR3 protein is CASSLQTSGKGEQFF. In DNA, the CDR3 is TGTGCCAGCAGCTTACAGACTAGCGGGAAGGGTGAGCAGTTCTTC.

V usage is TRBV14 and J usage is TRBJ2-7, with 9 bases identical to TRBD2. The CDR3 has 15 residues. From germline, CDR1 is SGHDN and CDR2 FVKESK. Trimming removed 1 base from V and 5 bases from J; junction bases left unmatched: 6. CDR3 coding DNA: TGTGCCAGCAGCCAAGGAGCGGGGGGCCTAGACGAGCAGTACTTC. Protein sequence: CASSQGAGGLDEQYF. The whole variable domain, filled in from reference TRBV14 and TRBJ2-7, reads EAGVTQFPSHSVIEKGQTVTLRCDPISGHDNLYWYRRVMGKEIKFLLHFVKESKQDESGMPNNRFLAERTGGTYSTLKVQPAELEDSGVYFCASSQGAGGLDEQYFGPGTRLTVT.

This clone appeared a few times. The chain recombines TRBV5-1 with TRBJ2-7, with TRBD2 identical over 15 bases. Germline V CDR1 and CDR2: SGHRS, YFSETQ. V shed 0 bases, J shed 4 bases, and the junction held 11 bases outside the gene matches. CDR3 length equals 19 residues. Here the CDR3 reads CASSLGGTSGRPALYEQYF. The CDR3 DNA sequence: TGCGCCAGCAGCTTGGGAGGGACTAGCGGGAGGCCTGCCTTATACGAGCAGTACTTC.

V gene TRBV24-1 combines with J gene TRBJ2-2; TRBD1 is a possible D gene (7 bases). The germline V gene has CDR1 KGHDR and CDR2 SFDVKD. V shed 7 bases and J shed 1 base, with 12 bases lying between them. This CDR3 spans 15 amino acids. The CDR3 DNA follows: TGTGCCACCAGCGGGGGACAGAAGAACACCGGGGAGCTGTTTTTT. Amino acid sequence: CATSGGQKNTGELFF.

V gene TRBV14 combines with J gene TRBJ1-2, with 9 nucleotides matching TRBD1. In germline, CDR1 is SGHDN, CDR2 FVKESK. V lost 0 bases, J lost 8 bases, and 22 bases stayed unmatched. The CDR3 loop spans 20 amino acids. Written as DNA, the CDR3 is TGTGCCAGCAGCCAAGAAGACTCAAGCGTTTATTCCCGGGACAGGGACGGCTACACCTTC. Residues: CASSQEDSSVYSRDRDGYTF.

Note on this clone: At one end the junction does not follow the germline gene, possibly because of a read error. The V gene is TRBV29-1, the J gene TRBJ2-7; possibly TRBD1 for D (5 bases). Germline CDR1 reads SQVTM; CDR2 reads ANQGSEA. The CDR3 spans 12 residues. The CDR3 sequence: CSVEDSSYEQYF. The CDR3 coding sequence is TGCAGCGTCGAAGACAGTTCCTACGAGCAGTACTTC.

The chain combines TRBV4-3 with TRBJ2-7; D call uncertain. V lost 1 base and J 0 bases, leaving 10 bases between the germline ends. The CDR3 totals 15 residues. Germline CDR1 and CDR2: LGHNA and YSLEER. For the CDR3, the DNA is TGCGCCAGCAGCCAAGTTTGGGCAGGCTCCTACGAGCAGTACTTC. Encoded protein: CASSQVWAGSYEQYF.